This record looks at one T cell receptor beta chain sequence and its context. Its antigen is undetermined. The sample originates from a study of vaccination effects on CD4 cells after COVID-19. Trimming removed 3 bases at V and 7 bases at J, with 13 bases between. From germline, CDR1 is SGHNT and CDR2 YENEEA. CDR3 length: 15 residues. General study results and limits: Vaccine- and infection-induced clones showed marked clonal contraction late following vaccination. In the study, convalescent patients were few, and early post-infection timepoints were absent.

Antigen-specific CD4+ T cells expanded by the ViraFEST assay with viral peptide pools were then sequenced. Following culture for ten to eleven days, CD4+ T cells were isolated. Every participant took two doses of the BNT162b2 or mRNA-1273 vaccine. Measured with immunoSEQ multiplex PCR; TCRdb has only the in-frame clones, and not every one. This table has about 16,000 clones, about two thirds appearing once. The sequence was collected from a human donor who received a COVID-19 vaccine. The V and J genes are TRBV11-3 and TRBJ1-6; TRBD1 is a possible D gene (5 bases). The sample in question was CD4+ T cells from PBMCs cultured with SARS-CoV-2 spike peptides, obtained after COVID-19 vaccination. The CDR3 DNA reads TGTGCCAGCAGCTTCGAGGGGCGTCCCAATTCACCCCTCCACTTT. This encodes CASSFEGRPNSPLHF.